This T cell receptor beta chain was recovered during a study of cytomegalovirus exposure and HLA in healthy donors. Primers for the PCR totalled 60 Vbeta and 13 Jbeta. Here immunoSEQ multiplex PCR was the method, and the copy in TCRdb shows in-frame clones only, minus some. Here the sample spans about 36,000 clones, almost 70% being singletons. In germline, CDR1 is SGDLS, CDR2 YYNGEE. The CDR3 is made up of 15 amino acids. V dropped 4 bases and J dropped 7; count of bases not matched to a gene: 11. Material for sequencing was PBMCs. The TCR originated in a man aged 30 to 45 in good health and CMV-seronegative. The genes are TRBV9 and TRBJ2-7, with 10 bases aligning to TRBD2. The CDR3 sequence: CASSLGLAVSGEQYF. DNA for the CDR3: TGTGCCAGCAGCCTTGGACTAGCGGTCTCGGGAGAGCAGTACTTC.